The 11 T cell receptor beta chains below all came from one sample that was sequenced in a study of cytomegalovirus exposure and HLA in healthy donors. Researchers ran the PCR with 60 Vbeta and 13 Jbeta primers. Clones were read by immunoSEQ multiplex PCR, and TCRdb kept only the in-frame ones, dropping some. This table has under 150,000 clones, around 80% appearing once. Source material: PBMCs. These receptors were obtained from a man aged 30 to 45 in good health and CMV-seronegative.

The chain is built from TRBV28 and TRBJ2-3; a weak D match, TRBD2 (5 bases). CDR1 and CDR2 (germline): MDHEN, SYDVKM. The ends were cut back, 6 bases at V and 7 bases at J, with 17 bases in the middle. The CDR3 loop spans 14 amino acids. The CDR3 spells CASSPGPTGNTQYF. For the CDR3, the DNA is TGTGCCAGCAGCCCTGGCCCGACCGGGAATACGCAGTATTTT.

CDR3 sequence (DNA): TGTGCCAGCAGGCGGACGTGGGAGGAGCAGTTCTTC. This sequence encodes CASRRTWEEQFF. The chain carries TRBV28 and TRBJ2-1; possibly TRBD2 for D (5 bases). The CDR3 has 12 amino acids. Trimming took off 6 bases at V and 10 bases at J, with 13 bases between the two ends. Germline CDR1 reads MDHEN; CDR2 reads SYDVKM.

The V and J genes are TRBV25-1 and TRBJ1-2; 8 nucleotides align to TRBD1. Losses at the gene ends were 3 bases for V and 3 bases for J; bases not matched to a gene: 3. Germline CDR1 MGHDK, CDR2 SYGVNS. This CDR3 is 14 amino acids long. This chain's CDR3 is CASSDTDRDYGYTF. The CDR3 nucleotides are TGTGCCAGCAGTGACACGGACAGGGACTATGGCTACACCTTC.

The gene calls are TRBV5-4 and TRBJ2-5; 9 bases align to TRBD2. Germline V lookup: CDR1 SGHNT, CDR2 YYREEE (reference sequence). The CDR3 is made up of 16 amino acids. J lost 7 bases, V lost 4 bases, and 14 bases had no gene match. The CDR3 sequence: CASSPGLAAPRWTQYF. Here the CDR3 DNA reads TGTGCCAGCAGCCCGGGACTAGCTGCACCGAGGTGGACCCAGTACTTC.

The rearrangement joins TRBV7-9 to TRBJ2-7, with D perhaps matching TRBD2 (5 bases). Germline CDR1 is SEHNR and CDR2 is FQNEAQ (reference sequence). The CDR3 runs to 14 residues. The V end was cut by 1 base, the J end by 0 bases, with 7 bases between. The CDR3 reads CASSLGTGSYEQYF. In DNA, the CDR3 is TGTGCCAGCAGCTTAGGGACTGGCTCCTACGAGCAGTACTTC.

This clone appeared once. The rearrangement links TRBV28 to TRBJ1-1; no clear D. Germline values: CDR1 MDHEN, CDR2 SYDVKM. Trimming shortened V by 5 bases and J by 0 bases, and 7 bases separated the two germline ends. The CDR3 consists of 13 residues. CDR3 DNA sequence: TGTGCCAGCAGTATCGAGGTGAACACTGAAGCTTTCTTT. Its protein is CASSIEVNTEAFF.

This chain connects TRBV7-2 to TRBJ2-3, with unresolved D. The CDR3 sequence is 12 residues long. V shed 4 bases and J shed 4 bases, with 6 bases lying between them. Germline CDR1 SGHTA, CDR2 FQGNSA. In DNA form, the CDR3 reads TGTGCCAGCAGCTCCCGAGCAGATACGCAGTATTTT. Its translation is CASSSRADTQYF.

The CDR3 protein is CASSHRGRTEAFF. The CDR3, as DNA: TGTGCCAGTAGTCACAGGGGGAGGACTGAAGCTTTCTTT. The gene calls are TRBV19 and TRBJ1-1; TRBD1 matches 8 bases. Unmatched junction bases numbered 4, after V lost 5 bases and J lost 5 bases. Germline CDR1 reads LNHDA; CDR2 reads SQIVND (reference sequence). The CDR3 runs to 13 residues.

The CDR3 DNA is TGCGCCAGCGGACAGGGGGCTAACACTGAAGCTTTCTTT. Translated: CASGQGANTEAFF. The chain joins TRBV4-1 to TRBJ1-1; 11 bases align to TRBD1. Per germline, CDR1 MGHRA and CDR2 YSYEKL. CDR3 length equals 13 residues. V lost 8 bases, J lost 2 bases, and 1 base stayed unmatched.

The rearrangement uses TRBV7-2 and TRBJ1-2, with D possibly TRBD1 on 5 matching bases. Trimming stripped 4 bases from V and 0 bases from J, with 12 bases between. Germline V gives CDR1 SGHTA, CDR2 FQGNSA. This CDR3 region has 15 residues. In DNA form, the CDR3 reads TGTGCCAGCAGCTCCCGGGGGGGAGCTAACTATGGCTACACCTTC. Translated, it gives CASSSRGGANYGYTF.

The chain uses TRBV19 and TRBJ2-1; no clear D. Per the germline V gene, CDR1 is LNHDA and CDR2 is SQIVND (reference sequence). This CDR3 is 11 amino acids long. The V gene lost 3 bases and the J gene lost 6 bases, with 3 bases spanning the gap. The CDR3 sequence is CASSIGNEQFF. As DNA, the CDR3 is TGTGCCAGTAGTATCGGCAATGAGCAGTTCTTC.